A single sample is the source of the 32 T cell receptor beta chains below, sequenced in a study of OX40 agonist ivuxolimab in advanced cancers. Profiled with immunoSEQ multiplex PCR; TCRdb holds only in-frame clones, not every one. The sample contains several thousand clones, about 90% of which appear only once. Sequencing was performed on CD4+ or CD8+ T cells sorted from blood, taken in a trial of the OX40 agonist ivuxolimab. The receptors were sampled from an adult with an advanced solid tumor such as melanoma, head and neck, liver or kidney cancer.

The chain's CDR3 is CASSLGFGTAAIEQFF. As DNA, the CDR3 is TGTGCCAGCAGTTTAGGGTTCGGGACAGCAGCAATTGAGCAGTTCTTC. This sequence joins TRBV28 and TRBJ2-1; TRBD1 matches at 7 bases. Germline V lookup: CDR1 MDHEN, CDR2 SYDVKM. V shed 2 bases, J shed 9 bases, and the junction held 13 bases outside the gene matches. The CDR3 loop spans 16 amino acids.

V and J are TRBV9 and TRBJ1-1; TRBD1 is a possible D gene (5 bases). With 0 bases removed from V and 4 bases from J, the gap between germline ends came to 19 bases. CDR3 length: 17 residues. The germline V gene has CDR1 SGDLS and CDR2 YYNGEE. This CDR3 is CASSVVSASGYSTEAFF. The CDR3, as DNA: TGTGCCAGCAGCGTAGTATCAGCGTCAGGGTACAGCACTGAAGCTTTCTTT.

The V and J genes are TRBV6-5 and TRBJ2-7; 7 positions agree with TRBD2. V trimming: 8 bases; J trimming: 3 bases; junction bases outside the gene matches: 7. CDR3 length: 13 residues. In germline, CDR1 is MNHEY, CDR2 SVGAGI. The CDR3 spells CASSSGLDYEQYF. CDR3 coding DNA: TGTGCCAGCTCTAGCGGCTTAGACTACGAGCAGTACTTC.

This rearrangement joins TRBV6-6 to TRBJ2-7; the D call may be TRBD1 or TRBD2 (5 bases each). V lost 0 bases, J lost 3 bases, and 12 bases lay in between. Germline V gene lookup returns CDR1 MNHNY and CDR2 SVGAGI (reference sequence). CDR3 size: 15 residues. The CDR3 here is CASSYSWGSGYEQYF. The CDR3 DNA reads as TGTGCCAGCAGTTACTCCTGGGGGTCCGGCTACGAGCAGTACTTC.

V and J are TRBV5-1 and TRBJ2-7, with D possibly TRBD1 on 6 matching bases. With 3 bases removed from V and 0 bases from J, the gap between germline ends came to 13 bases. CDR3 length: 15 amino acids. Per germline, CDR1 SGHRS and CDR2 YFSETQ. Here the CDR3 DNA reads TGCGCCAGCAGCTCCCCGACAGGCCTCTCCTACGAGCAGTACTTC. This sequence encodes CASSSPTGLSYEQYF.

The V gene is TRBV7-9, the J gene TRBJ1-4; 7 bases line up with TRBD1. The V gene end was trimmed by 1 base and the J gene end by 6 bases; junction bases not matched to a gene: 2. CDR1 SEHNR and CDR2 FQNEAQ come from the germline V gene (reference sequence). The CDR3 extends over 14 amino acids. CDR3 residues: CASSLGQGYEKLFF. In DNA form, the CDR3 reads TGTGCCAGCAGCTTAGGACAGGGATATGAAAAACTGTTTTTT.

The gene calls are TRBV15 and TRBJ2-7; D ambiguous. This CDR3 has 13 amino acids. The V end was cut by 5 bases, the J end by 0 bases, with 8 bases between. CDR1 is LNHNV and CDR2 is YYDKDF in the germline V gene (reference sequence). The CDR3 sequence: CATSGYGSYEQYF. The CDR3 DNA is TGTGCCACCAGCGGGTATGGCTCCTACGAGCAGTACTTC.

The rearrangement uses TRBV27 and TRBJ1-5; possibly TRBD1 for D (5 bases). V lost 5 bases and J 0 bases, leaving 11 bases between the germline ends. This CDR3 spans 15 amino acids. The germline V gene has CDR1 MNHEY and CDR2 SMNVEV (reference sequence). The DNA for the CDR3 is TGTGCCAGCAGTCGACAGCCGAATAGCAATCAGCCCCAGCATTTT. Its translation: CASSRQPNSNQPQHF.

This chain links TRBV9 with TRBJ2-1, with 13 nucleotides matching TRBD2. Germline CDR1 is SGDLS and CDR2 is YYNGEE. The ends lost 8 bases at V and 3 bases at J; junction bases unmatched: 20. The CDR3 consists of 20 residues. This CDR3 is CASGGATSGRPANSYNEQFF. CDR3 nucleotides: TGTGCCAGTGGGGGGGCGACTAGCGGGAGGCCCGCCAATAGCTACAATGAGCAGTTCTTC.

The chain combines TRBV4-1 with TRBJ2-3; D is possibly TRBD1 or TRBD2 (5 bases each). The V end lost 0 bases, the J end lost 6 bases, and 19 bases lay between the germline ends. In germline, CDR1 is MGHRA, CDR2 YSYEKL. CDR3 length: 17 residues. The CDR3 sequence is CASSQDSRLRDVDTQYF. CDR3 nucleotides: TGCGCCAGCAGCCAAGATTCCAGGCTTAGGGACGTTGATACGCAGTATTTT.

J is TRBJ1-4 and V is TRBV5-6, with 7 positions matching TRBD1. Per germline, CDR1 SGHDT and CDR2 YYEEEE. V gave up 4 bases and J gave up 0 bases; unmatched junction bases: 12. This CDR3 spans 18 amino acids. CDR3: CASSRRQGPSTTNEKLFF. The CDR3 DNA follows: TGTGCCAGCAGCAGGCGACAGGGACCCTCTACAACTAATGAAAAACTGTTTTTT.

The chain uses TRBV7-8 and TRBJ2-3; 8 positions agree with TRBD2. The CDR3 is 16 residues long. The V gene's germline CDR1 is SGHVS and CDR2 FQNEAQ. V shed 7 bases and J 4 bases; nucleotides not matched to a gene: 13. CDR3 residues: CASIHFSGIMADTQYF. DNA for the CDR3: TGTGCCAGCATCCACTTTAGCGGGATCATGGCAGATACGCAGTATTTT.

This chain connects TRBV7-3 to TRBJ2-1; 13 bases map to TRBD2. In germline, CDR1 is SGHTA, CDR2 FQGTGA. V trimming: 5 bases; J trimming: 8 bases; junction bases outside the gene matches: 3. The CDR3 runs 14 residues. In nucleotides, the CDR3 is TGTGCCAGCAGCCCCGGGACTAGCGGGGATGAGCAGTTCTTC. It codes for CASSPGTSGDEQFF.

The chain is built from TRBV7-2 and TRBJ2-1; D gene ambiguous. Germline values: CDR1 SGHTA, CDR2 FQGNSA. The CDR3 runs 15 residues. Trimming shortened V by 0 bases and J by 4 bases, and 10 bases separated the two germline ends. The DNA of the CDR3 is TGTGCCAGCAGCTTAGCAGGATCCCCTTACAATGAGCAGTTCTTC. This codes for CASSLAGSPYNEQFF.

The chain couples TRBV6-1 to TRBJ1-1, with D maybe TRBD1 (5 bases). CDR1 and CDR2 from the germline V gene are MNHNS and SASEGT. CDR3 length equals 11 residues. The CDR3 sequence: CALTANTEAFF. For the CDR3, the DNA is TGTGCGCTGACAGCGAACACTGAAGCTTTCTTT.

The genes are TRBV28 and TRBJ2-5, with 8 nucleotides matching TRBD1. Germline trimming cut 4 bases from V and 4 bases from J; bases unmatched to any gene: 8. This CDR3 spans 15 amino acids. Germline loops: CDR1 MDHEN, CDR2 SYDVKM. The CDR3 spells CASSSSDRVVETQYF. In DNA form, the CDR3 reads TGTGCCAGCAGTTCCTCGGACAGGGTAGTAGAGACCCAGTACTTC.

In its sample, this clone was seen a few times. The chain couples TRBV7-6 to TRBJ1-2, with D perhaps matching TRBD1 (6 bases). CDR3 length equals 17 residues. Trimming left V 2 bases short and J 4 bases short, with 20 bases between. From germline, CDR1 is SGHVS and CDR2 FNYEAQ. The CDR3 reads CASSLNRGAGESYGYTF. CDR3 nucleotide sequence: TGTGCCAGCAGCTTAAACCGGGGGGCCGGCGAAAGCTATGGCTACACCTTC.

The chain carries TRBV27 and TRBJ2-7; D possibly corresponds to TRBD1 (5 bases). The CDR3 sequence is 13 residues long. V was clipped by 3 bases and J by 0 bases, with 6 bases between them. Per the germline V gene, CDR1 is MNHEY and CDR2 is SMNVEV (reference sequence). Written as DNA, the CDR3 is TGTGCCAGCAGTTTTAGGGGCTCCTACGAGCAGTACTTC. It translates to CASSFRGSYEQYF.

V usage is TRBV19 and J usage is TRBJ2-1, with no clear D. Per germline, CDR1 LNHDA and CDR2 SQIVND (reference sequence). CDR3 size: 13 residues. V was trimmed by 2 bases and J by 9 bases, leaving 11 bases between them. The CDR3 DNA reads TGTGCCAGTAGTATATACGTTGGGGTTGAGCAGTTCTTC. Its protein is CASSIYVGVEQFF. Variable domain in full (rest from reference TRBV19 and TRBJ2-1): DGGITQSPKYLFRKEGQNVTLSCEQNLNHDAMYWYRQDPGQGLRLIYYSQIVNDFQKGDIAEGYSVSREKKESFPLTVTSAQKNPTAFYLCASSIYVGVEQFFGPGTRLTVL.

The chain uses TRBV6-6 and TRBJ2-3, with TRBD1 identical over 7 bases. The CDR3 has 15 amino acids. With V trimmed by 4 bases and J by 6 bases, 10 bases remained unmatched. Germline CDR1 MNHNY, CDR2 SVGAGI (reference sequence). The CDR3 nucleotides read TGTGCCAGCAGTTGGGACAGTGTTCGGATGGATACGCAGTATTTT. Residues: CASSWDSVRMDTQYF.

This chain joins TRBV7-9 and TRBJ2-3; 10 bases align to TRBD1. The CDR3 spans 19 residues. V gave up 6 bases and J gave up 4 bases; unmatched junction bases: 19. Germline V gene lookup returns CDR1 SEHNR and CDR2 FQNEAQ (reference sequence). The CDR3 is CASRPKFGTGETRADTQYF. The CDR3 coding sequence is TGTGCCAGCAGGCCCAAGTTCGGGACAGGGGAGACACGGGCAGATACGCAGTATTTT.

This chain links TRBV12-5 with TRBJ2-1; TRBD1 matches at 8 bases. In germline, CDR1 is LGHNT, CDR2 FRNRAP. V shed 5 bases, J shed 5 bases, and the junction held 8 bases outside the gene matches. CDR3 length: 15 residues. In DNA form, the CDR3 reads TGTGCTAGTGGTATAACGGACAGGGTGAACAATGAGCAGTTCTTC. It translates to CASGITDRVNNEQFF.

CDR3 DNA sequence: TGTGCCAGCAGTTCGGAACTAACGGTTAGCAATGAGCAGTTCTTC. Translation: CASSSELTVSNEQFF. This chain links TRBV27 with TRBJ2-1; no definite D call. V lost 4 bases and J 6 bases, leaving 16 bases between the germline ends. The V gene's germline CDR1 is MNHEY and CDR2 SMNVEV (reference sequence). This CDR3 contains 15 residues.

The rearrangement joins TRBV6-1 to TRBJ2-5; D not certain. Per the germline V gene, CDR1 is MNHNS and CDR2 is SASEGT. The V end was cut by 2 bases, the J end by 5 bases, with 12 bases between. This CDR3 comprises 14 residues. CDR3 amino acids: CASSEPVGMETQYF. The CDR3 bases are TGTGCCAGCAGTGAACCGGTTGGGATGGAGACCCAGTACTTC.

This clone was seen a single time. CDR3 loop: CASQGDREAGELFF. DNA of the CDR3: TGTGCCAGTCAGGGGGACAGGGAGGCCGGGGAGCTGTTTTTT. V usage is TRBV6-1 and J usage is TRBJ2-2; 9 bases agree with TRBD1. Germline V gene sequence: CDR1 MNHNS, CDR2 SASEGT. There are 14 residues in the CDR3. The trim removed 9 bases at V and 6 bases at J, leaving 8 bases unmatched.

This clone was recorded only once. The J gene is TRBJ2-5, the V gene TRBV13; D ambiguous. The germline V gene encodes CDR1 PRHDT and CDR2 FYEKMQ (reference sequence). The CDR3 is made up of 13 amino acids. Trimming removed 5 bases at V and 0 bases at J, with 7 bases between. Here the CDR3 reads CASSHRYQETQYF. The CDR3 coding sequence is TGTGCCAGCAGCCACCGGTACCAAGAGACCCAGTACTTC. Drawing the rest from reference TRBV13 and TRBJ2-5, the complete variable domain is AAGVIQSPRHLIKEKRETATLKCYPIPRHDTVYWYQQGPGQDPQFLISFYEKMQSDKGSIPDRFSAQQFSDYHSELNMSSLELGDSALYFCASSHRYQETQYFGPGTRLLVL.

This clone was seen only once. The CDR3 here is CASSLTQTRGLEQYF. The DNA of the CDR3 is TGTGCCAGCAGCTTAACCCAAACCAGGGGGCTCGAGCAGTACTTC. The genes are TRBV11-2 and TRBJ2-7; 8 nucleotides match TRBD1. The trim removed 2 bases at V and 6 bases at J, leaving 9 bases unmatched. Germline CDR1 SGHAT, CDR2 FQNNGV. This CDR3 spans 15 amino acids. Looking up the rest from reference TRBV11-2 and TRBJ2-7 gives the full variable domain: EAGVAQSPRYKIIEKRQSVAFWCNPISGHATLYWYQQILGQGPKLLIQFQNNGVVDDSQLPKDRFSAERLKGVDSTLKIQPAKLEDSAVYLCASSLTQTRGLEQYFGPGTRLTVT.

CDR3 sequence (DNA): TGTGCCAGCAGCTCGGACCTCGTTGCCTCTCAGCCCCAGCATTTT. Translation: CASSSDLVASQPQHF. V is TRBV7-2 and J is TRBJ1-5, with no clear D. The germline V gene has CDR1 SGHTA and CDR2 FQGNSA. Trimming took 4 bases from V and 6 from J, leaving 16 bases between them. CDR3 size: 15 residues.

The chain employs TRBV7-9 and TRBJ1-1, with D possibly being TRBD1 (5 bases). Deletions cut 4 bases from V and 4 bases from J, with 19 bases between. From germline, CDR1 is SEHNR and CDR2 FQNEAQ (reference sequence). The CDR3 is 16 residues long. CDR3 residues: CASSSTWSRDSTEAFF. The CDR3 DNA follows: TGTGCCAGCAGCTCTACCTGGAGCAGGGACTCCACTGAAGCTTTCTTT.

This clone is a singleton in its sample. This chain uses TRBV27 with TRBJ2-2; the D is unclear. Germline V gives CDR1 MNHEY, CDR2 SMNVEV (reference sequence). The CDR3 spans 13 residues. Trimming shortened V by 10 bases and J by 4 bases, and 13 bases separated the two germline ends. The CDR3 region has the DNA TGTGCCACGGGCGTATTAGGCACCGGGGAGCTGTTTTTT. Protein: CATGVLGTGELFF.

The CDR3 region has the DNA TGTGGGGTTGCGGCGCGGGAGGGCCCTTACAATGAGCAGTTCTTC. Translating it yields CGVAAREGPYNEQFF. The chain is built from TRBV27 and TRBJ2-1; 9 bases align to TRBD2. This CDR3 is built from 15 residues. Per the germline V gene, CDR1 is MNHEY and CDR2 is SMNVEV (reference sequence).

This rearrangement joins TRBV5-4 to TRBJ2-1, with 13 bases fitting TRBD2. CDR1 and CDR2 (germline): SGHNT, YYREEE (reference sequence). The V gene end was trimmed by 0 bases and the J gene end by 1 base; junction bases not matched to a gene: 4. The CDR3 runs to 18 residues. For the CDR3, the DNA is TGTGCCAGCAGCTTGGCCGGACTAGCGGGAGCATCCTACAATGAGCAGTTCTTC. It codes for CASSLAGLAGASYNEQFF.